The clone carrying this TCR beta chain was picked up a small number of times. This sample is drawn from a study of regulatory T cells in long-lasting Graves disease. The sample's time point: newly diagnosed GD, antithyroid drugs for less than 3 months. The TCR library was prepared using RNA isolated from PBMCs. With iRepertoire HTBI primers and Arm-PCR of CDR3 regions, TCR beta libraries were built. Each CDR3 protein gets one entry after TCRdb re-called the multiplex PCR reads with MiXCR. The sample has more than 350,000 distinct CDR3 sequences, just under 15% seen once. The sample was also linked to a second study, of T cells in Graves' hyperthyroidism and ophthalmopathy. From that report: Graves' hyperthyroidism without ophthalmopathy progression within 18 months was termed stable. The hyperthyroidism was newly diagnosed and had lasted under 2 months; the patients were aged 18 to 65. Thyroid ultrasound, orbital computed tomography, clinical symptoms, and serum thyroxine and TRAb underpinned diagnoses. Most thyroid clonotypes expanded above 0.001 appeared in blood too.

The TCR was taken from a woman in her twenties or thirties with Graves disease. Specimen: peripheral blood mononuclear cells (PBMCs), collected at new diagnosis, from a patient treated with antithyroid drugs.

As DNA, the CDR3 is TGTGCCAGCAGTGAAGGGGAATTCACAGATACGCAGTATTTT. Residues: CASSEGEFTDTQYF. The chain recombines TRBV6-4 with TRBJ2-3; TRBD1 might be the D (5 bases). The CDR3 spans 14 residues. Trimming shortened V by 3 bases and J by 2 bases, and 9 bases separated the two germline ends. The V gene's germline CDR1 is MRHNA and CDR2 SNTAGT.